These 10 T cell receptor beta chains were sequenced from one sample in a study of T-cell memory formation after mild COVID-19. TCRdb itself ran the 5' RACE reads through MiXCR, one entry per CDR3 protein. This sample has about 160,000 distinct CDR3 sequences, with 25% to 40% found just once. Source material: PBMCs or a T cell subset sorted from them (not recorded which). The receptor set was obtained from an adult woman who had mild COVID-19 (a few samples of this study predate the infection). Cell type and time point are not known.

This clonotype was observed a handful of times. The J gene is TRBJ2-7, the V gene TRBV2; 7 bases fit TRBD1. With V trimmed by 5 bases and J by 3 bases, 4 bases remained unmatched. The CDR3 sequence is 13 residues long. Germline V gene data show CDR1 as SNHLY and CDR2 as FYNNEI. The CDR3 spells CASSTGAFYEQYF. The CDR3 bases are TGTGCCAGCAGTACAGGGGCGTTCTACGAGCAGTACTTC.

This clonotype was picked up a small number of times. CDR3 DNA sequence: TGTGCCTGGAGCCTGAGGGGGCAAGTTGGCAATCAGCCCCAGCATTTT. Protein: CAWSLRGQVGNQPQHF. The chain joins TRBV30 to TRBJ1-5; the match to TRBD1 covers 7 bases. Germline trimming cut 3 bases from V and 2 bases from J; bases unmatched to any gene: 10. Germline CDR1 reads GTSNPN; CDR2 reads SVGIG (reference sequence). The length of the CDR3 is 16 residues.

For the CDR3, the DNA is TGCAGTGCTAGCGGGGGAGAAACCACAGATACGCAGTATTTT. It specifies CSASGGETTDTQYF. The chain carries TRBV20-1 and TRBJ2-3, with D maybe TRBD2 (6 bases). The germline V and J ends were trimmed by 3 bases and 2 bases, with 12 bases remaining between them. Per germline, CDR1 DFQATT and CDR2 SNEGSKA (reference sequence). There are 14 residues in the CDR3.

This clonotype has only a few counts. For the CDR3, the DNA is TGTGCCAGCAGTTACTCGATGTCCCCGAAAGGAAACATTCAGTACTTC. Translated: CASSYSMSPKGNIQYF. The V and J genes are TRBV6-2 or TRBV6-3 and TRBJ2-4, with D unclear. This CDR3 has 16 amino acids. Germline CDR1 and CDR2: MNHEY and SVGEGT. The V and J ends lost 0 bases and 6 bases respectively, with 15 bases between them.

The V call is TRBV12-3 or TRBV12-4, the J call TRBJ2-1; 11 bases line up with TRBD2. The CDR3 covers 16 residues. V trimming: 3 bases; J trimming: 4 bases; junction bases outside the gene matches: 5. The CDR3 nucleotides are TGTGCCAGCAGTTTTGCTAGCGGGGGGCGTTACAATGAGCAGTTCTTC. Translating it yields CASSFASGGRYNEQFF.

The CDR3, as DNA: TGCGCCAGCAGCTTGACGGGGGGTAACACCGGGGAGCTGTTTTTT. This gives the protein CASSLTGGNTGELFF. This chain connects TRBV5-1 to TRBJ2-2; 7 bases align to TRBD2. The length of the CDR3 is 15 residues. CDR1 and CDR2 from the germline V gene are SGHRS and YFSETQ. The trim removed 1 base at V and 2 bases at J, leaving 2 bases unmatched.

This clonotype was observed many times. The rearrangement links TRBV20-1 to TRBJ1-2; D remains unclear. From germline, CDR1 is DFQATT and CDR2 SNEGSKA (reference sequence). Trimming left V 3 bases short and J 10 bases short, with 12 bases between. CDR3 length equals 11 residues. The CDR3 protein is CSASTPADYTF. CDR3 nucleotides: TGCAGTGCTAGCACACCCGCCGACTACACCTTC.

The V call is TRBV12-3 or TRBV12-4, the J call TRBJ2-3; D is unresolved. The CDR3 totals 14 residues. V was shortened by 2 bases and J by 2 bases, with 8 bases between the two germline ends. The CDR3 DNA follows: TGTGCCAGCAGTTTACCAGGCTACACAGATACGCAGTATTTT. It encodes CASSLPGYTDTQYF.

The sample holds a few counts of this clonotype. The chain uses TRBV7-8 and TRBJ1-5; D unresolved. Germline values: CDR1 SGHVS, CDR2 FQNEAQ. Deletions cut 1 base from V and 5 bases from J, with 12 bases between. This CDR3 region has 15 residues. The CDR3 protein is CASSLGWLADQPQHF. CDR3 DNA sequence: TGTGCCAGCAGCTTAGGTTGGTTGGCCGATCAGCCCCAGCATTTT.

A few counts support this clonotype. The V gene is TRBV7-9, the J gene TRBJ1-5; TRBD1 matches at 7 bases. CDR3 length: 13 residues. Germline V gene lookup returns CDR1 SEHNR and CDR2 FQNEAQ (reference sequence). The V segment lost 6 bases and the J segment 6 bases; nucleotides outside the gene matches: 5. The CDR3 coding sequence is TGTGCCAGCAGAGGACAGGAGGGTCAGCCCCAGCATTTT. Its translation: CASRGQEGQPQHF. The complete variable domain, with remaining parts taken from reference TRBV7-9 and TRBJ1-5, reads DTGVSQNPRHKITKRGQNVTFRCDPISEHNRLYWYRQTLGQGPEFLTYFQNEAQLEKSRLLSDRFSAERPKGSFSTLEIQRTEQGDSAMYLCASRGQEGQPQHFGDGTRLSIL.